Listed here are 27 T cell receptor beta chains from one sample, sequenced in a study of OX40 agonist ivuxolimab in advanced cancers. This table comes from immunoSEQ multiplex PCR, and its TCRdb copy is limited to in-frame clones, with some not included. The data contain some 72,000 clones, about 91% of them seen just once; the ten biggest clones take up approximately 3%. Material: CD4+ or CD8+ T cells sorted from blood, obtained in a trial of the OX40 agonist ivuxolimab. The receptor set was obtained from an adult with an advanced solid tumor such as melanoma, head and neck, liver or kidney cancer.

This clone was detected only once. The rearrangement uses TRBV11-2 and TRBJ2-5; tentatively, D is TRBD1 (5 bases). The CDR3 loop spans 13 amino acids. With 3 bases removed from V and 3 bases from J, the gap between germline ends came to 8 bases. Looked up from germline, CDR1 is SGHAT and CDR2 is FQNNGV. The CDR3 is CASSLGREETQYF. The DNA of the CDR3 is TGTGCCAGCAGCTTGGGCAGGGAAGAGACCCAGTACTTC.

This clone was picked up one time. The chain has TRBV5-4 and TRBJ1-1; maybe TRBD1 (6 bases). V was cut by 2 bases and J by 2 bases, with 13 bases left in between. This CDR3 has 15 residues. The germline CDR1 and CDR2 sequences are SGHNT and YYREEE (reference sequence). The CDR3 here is CASSFERTANTEAFF. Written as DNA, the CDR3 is TGTGCCAGCAGCTTCGAGAGGACAGCAAACACTGAAGCTTTCTTT. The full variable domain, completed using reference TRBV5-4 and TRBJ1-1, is ETGVTQSPTHLIKTRGQQVTLRCSSQSGHNTVSWYQQALGQGPQFIFQYYREEENGRGNFPPRFSGLQFPNYSSELNVNALELDDSALYLCASSFERTANTEAFFGQGTRLTVV.

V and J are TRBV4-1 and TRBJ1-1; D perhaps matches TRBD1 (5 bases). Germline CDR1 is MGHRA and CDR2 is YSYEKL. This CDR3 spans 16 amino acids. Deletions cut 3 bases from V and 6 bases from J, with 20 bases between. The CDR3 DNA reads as TGCGCCAGCAGCCAGTACCCTCGTGGGGGAGGCGCTGAAGCTTTCTTT. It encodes CASSQYPRGGGAEAFF.

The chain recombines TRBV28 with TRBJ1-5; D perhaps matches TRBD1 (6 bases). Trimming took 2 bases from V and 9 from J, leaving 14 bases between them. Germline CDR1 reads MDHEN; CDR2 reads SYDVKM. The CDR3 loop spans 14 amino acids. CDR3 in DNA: TGTGCCAGCAGTTTAACGGCGACAGGTTGGCCCCAGCATTTT. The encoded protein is CASSLTATGWPQHF.

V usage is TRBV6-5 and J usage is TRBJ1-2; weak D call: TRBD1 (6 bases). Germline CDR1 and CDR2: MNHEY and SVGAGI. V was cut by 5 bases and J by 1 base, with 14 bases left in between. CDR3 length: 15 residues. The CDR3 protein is CASSRTGIFNYGYTF. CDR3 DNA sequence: TGTGCCAGCAGTAGAACAGGGATTTTTAACTATGGCTACACCTTC.

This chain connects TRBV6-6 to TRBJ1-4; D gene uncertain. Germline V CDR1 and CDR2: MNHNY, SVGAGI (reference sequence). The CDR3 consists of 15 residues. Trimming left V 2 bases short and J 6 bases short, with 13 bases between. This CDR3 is CASSYKDGFYEKLFF. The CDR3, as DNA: TGTGCCAGCAGTTACAAGGACGGGTTTTATGAAAAACTGTTTTTT.

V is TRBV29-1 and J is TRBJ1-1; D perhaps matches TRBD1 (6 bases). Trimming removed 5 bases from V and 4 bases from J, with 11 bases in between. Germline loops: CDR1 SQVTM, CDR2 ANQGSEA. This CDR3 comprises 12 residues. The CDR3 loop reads CSVNRVGTEAFF. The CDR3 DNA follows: TGCAGCGTTAACAGGGTAGGCACTGAAGCTTTCTTT.

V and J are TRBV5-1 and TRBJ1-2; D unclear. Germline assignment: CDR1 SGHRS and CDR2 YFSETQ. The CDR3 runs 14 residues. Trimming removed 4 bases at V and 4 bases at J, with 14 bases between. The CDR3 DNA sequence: TGCGCCAGCAGCCCCCGCGAAGAAAGCTATGGCTACACCTTC. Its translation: CASSPREESYGYTF.

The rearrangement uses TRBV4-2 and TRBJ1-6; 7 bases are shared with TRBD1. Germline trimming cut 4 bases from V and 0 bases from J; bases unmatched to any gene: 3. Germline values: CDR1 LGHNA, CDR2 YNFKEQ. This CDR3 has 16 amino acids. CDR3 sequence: CASSPQGSSYNSPLHF. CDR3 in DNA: TGTGCCAGCAGCCCACAGGGGAGCTCCTATAATTCACCCCTCCACTTT.

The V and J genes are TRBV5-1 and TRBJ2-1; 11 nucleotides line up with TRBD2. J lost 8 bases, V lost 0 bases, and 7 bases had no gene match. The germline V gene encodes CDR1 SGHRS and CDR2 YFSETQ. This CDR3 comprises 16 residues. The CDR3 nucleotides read TGCGCCAGCAGCTTGGGAACTAGCGGGAGATTCGATGAGCAGTTCTTC. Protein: CASSLGTSGRFDEQFF. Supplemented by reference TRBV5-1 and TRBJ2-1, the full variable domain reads KAGVTQTPRYLIKTRGQQVTLSCSPISGHRSVSWYQQTPGQGLQFLFEYFSETQRNKGNFPGRFSGRQFSNSRSEMNVSTLELGDSALYLCASSLGTSGRFDEQFFGPGTRLTVL.

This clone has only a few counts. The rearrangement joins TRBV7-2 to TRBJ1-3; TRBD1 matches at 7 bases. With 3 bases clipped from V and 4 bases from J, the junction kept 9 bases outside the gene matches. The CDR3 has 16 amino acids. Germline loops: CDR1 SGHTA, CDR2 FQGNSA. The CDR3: CASSFRQGSAGNTIYF. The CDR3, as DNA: TGTGCCAGCAGCTTTCGACAGGGCTCAGCAGGAAACACCATATATTTT.

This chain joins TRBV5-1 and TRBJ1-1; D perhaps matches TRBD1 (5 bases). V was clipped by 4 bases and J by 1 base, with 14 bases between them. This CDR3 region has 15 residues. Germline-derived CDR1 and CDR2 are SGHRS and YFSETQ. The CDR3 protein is CASSLASTANTEAFF. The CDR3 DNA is TGCGCCAGCAGCCTGGCCTCGACAGCGAACACTGAAGCTTTCTTT. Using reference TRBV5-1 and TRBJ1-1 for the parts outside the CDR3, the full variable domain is KAGVTQTPRYLIKTRGQQVTLSCSPISGHRSVSWYQQTPGQGLQFLFEYFSETQRNKGNFPGRFSGRQFSNSRSEMNVSTLELGDSALYLCASSLASTANTEAFFGQGTRLTVV.

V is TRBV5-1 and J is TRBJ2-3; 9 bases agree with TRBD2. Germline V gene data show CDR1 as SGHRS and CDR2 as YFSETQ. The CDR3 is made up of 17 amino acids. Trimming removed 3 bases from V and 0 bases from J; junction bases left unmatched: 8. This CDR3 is CASSYGTSPSSTDTQYF. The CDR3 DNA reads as TGCGCCAGCAGCTATGGGACTAGCCCTTCTAGCACAGATACGCAGTATTTT.

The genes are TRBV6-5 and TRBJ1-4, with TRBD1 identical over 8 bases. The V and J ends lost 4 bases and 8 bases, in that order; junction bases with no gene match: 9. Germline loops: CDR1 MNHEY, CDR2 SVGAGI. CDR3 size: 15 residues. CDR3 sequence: CASSSLGQGAEKLFF. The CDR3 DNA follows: TGTGCCAGCAGTTCCCTCGGACAGGGAGCCGAAAAACTGTTTTTT.

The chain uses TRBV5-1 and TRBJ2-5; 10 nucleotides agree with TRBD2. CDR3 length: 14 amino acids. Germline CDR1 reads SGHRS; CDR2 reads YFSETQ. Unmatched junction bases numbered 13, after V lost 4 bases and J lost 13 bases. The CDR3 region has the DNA TGCGCCAGCAGCCCCTCTGAAGCGGGGGGGTCTAGGTACTTC. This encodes CASSPSEAGGSRYF.

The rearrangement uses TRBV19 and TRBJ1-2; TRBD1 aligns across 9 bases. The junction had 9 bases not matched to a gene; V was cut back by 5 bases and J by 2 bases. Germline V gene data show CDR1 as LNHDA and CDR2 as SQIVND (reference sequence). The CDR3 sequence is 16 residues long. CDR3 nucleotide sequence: TGTGCCAGTAGTGTTTCCGGGACAGGGACCAACTATGGCTACACCTTC. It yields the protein CASSVSGTGTNYGYTF.

CDR3 sequence: CASIPSGREGNEQFF. CDR3 nucleotide sequence: TGTGCCAGCATCCCAAGCGGGAGGGAGGGCAATGAGCAGTTCTTC. The chain has TRBV6-6 and TRBJ2-1; 10 bases line up with TRBD2. Trimming removed 7 bases from V and 6 bases from J; junction bases left unmatched: 9. Germline V lookup: CDR1 MNHNY, CDR2 SVGAGI (reference sequence). The CDR3 has 15 amino acids.

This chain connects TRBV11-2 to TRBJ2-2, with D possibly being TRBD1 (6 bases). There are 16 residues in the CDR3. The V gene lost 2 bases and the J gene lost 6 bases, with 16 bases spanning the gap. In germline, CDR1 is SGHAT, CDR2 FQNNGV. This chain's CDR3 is CASSLWGQGNAGELFF. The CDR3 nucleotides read TGTGCCAGCAGCTTATGGGGGCAGGGGAATGCCGGGGAGCTGTTTTTT.

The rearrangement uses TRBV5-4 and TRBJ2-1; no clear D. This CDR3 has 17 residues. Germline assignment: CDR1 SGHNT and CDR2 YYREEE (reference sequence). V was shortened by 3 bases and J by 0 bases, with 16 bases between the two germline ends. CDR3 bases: TGTGCCAGCAGCTCCCCCTCGGGTAGAAGCTCCTACAATGAGCAGTTCTTC. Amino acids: CASSSPSGRSSYNEQFF.

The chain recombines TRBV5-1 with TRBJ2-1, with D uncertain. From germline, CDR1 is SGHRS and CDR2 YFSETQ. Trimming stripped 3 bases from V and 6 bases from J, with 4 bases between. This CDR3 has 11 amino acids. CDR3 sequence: CASSSLNEQFF. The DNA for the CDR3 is TGCGCCAGCAGCTCTCTCAATGAGCAGTTCTTC.

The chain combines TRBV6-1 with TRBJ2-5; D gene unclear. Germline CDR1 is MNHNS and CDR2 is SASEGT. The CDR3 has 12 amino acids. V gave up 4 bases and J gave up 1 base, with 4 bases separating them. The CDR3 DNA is TGTGCCAGCAGTGGTGGCCAAGAGACCCAGTACTTC. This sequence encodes CASSGGQETQYF.

In DNA form, the CDR3 reads TGTGCTTCTAAGGGAAACACTGAAGCTTTCTTT. It specifies CASKGNTEAFF. The V call is TRBV6-1, the J call TRBJ1-1; no firm D call. Looked up from germline, CDR1 is MNHNS and CDR2 is SASEGT. This CDR3 comprises 11 residues.

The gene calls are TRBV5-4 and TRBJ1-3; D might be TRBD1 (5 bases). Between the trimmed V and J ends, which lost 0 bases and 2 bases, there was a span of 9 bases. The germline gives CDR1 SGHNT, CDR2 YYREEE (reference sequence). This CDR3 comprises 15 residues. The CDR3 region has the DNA TGTGCCAGCAGCTTGGACAGGAGCACTGGAAACACCATATATTTT. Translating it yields CASSLDRSTGNTIYF.

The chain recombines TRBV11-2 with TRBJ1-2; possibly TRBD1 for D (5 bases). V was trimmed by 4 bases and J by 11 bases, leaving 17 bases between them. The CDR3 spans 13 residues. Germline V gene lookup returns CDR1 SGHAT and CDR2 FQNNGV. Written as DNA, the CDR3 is TGTGCCAGCAGCTCCGGGACTGGACTAGGGTACACCTTC. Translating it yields CASSSGTGLGYTF.

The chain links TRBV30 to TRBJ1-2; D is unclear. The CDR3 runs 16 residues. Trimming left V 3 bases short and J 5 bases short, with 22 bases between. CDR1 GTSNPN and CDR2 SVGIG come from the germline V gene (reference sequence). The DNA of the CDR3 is TGTGCCTGGAGCGGTCTTGATAAGACGACAAGATATGGCTACACCTTC. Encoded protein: CAWSGLDKTTRYGYTF.

CDR3 nucleotides: TGTGCCAGCAGTCGCGACGGGACCTACGAGCAGTACTTC. It translates to CASSRDGTYEQYF. This chain connects TRBV6-5 to TRBJ2-7, with a tentative D call TRBD2 (5 bases). The V gene lost 5 bases and the J gene lost 2 bases, with 10 bases spanning the gap. The CDR3 sequence is 13 residues long. The germline gives CDR1 MNHEY, CDR2 SVGAGI.

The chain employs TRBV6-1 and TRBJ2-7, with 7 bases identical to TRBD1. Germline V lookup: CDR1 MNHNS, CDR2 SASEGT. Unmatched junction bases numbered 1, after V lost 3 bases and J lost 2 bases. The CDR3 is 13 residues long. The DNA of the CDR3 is TGTGCCAGCAGTGAGAGGGGGCCCTACGAGCAGTACTTC. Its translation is CASSERGPYEQYF.